What follows is one TCR beta chain and its context. The entry originates in a study of blood T cell repertoires in COVID-19. Whole-study context: Spain, Italy and the United States supplied samples that represented acute and convalescent COVID-19.

With 5 bases removed from V and 4 bases from J, the gap between germline ends came to 9 bases. This CDR3 contains 13 residues. CDR1 is LNHDA and CDR2 is SQIVND in the germline V gene (reference sequence). Original processing methods: Nucleated cell counts were estimated from reference gene primer amplification. The method was immunoSEQ multiplex PCR; TCRdb's version includes in-frame clones alone and lacks a portion of them. V and J calls and clone size are those listed in that table; D and trimming were worked out from the DNA. The sample gives about 220,000 clones, more than 70% of which show up once; approximately 4% is in the top ten.

This TCR was sampled from a woman older than 75 with acute or convalescent COVID-19. The sequenced sample was peripheral blood. The chain combines TRBV19 with TRBJ1-5; D may be TRBD1 (5 bases). CDR3 loop: CASSDRRNQPQHF. The CDR3 coding sequence is TGTGCCAGTAGTGACAGACGAAATCAGCCCCAGCATTTT.